This T cell receptor beta chain came from a study of blood T cell repertoires in COVID-19. The overall study: T cells, B-cell-depleted T cells, or PBMCs provided the cDNA or gDNA that served as material.

Trimming shortened V by 2 bases and J by 4 bases, and 5 bases separated the two germline ends. The CDR3 covers 13 residues. The germline V gene has CDR1 SEHNR and CDR2 FQNEAQ (reference sequence). Repertoires were generated with immunoSEQ multiplex PCR, while TCRdb's copy carries only in-frame clones and drops some. This table holds 410,000 or so clones, around 91% found once. The chain employs TRBV7-9 and TRBJ2-2; D not resolved. Material: peripheral blood. This TCR came from a woman aged 40 to 55 with COVID-19, enrolled during active disease. For the CDR3, the DNA is TGTGCCAGCAGCTTATTCAGCACCGGGGAGCTGTTTTTT. As protein: CASSLFSTGELFF. The full variable domain, with the rest looked up from reference TRBV7-9 and TRBJ2-2, is DTGVSQNPRHKITKRGQNVTFRCDPISEHNRLYWYRQTLGQGPEFLTYFQNEAQLEKSRLLSDRFSAERPKGSFSTLEIQRTEQGDSAMYLCASSLFSTGELFFGEGSRLTVL.